This T cell receptor (beta chain) was identified during a study of blood T cells in healthy people across ages. Through a sample-barcoded 5' primer and a J-beta primer mix, a second PCR was run for 7 to 11 cycles. MiXCR, applied by TCRdb to the 5' RACE reads, yields one record per CDR3 protein. The table has approximately 2,000,000 distinct CDR3 sequences, approximately 40% seen once. The sequenced sample consisted of blood. The receptor was derived from a human donor in good health.

The DNA of the CDR3 is TGTGCCAGCAGTGGAGGGTTGGACGCCTCCTACGAGCAGTACTTC. Residues: CASSGGLDASYEQYF. This chain joins TRBV6-1 and TRBJ2-7, with D perhaps TRBD2 (5 bases). Per the germline V gene, CDR1 is MNHNS and CDR2 is SASEGT. CDR3 length equals 15 residues. Deletions cut 4 bases from V and 0 bases from J, with 13 bases between.